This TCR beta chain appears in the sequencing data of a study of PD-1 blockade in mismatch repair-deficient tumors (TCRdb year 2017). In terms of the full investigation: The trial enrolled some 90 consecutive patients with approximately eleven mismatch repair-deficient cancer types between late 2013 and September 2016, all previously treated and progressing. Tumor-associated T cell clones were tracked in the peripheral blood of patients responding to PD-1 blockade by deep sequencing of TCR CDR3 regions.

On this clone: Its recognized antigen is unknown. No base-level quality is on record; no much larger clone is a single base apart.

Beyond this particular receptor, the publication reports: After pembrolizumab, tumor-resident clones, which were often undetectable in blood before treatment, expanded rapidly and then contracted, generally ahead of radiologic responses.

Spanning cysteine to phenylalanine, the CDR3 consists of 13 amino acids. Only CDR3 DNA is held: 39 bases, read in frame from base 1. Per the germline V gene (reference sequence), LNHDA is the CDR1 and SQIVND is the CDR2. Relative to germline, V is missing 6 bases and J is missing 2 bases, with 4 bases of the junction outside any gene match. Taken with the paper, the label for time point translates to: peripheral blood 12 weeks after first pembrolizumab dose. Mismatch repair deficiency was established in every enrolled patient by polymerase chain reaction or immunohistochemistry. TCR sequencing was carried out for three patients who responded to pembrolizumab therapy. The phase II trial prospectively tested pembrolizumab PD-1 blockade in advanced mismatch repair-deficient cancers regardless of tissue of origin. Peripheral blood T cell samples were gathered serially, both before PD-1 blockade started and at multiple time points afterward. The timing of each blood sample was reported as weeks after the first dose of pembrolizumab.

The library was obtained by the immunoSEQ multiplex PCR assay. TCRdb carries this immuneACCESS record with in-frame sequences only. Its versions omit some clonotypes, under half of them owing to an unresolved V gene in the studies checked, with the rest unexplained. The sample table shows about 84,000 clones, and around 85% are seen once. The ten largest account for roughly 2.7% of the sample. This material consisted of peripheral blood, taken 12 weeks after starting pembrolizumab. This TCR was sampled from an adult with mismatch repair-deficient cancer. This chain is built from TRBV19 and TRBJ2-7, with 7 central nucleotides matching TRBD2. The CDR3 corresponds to CASSSGATYEQYF. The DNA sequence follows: TGTGCCAGTAGCAGCGGGGCAACCTACGAGCAGTACTTC.